This T cell receptor beta chain emerged from a study of PD-L1 blockade in urothelial cancer. At the level of the study: The patients' atezolizumab therapy, 1,200 mg intravenously every 3 weeks, started at some point between 2014 and 2016. Study-wide results and caveats: When pretreatment blood TCR clonality was below the median, it predicted better survival.

Notes on this clone: The antigen is undetermined.

Germline values: CDR1 MNHEY, CDR2 SVGAGI. The CDR3 is made up of 14 amino acids. V dropped 5 bases and J dropped 2 bases, with 12 bases sitting between them. Each PCR received spiked synthetic TCR analog templates. Sequencing was performed with immunoSEQ multiplex PCR; in TCRdb, only in-frame clones are kept and a portion is missing. The table records 40,000 or so clones, roughly four fifths of them present only once. As for time point: peripheral blood 6 weeks after treatment start. V usage is TRBV6-5 and J usage is TRBJ1-1; a possible D gene is TRBD1 (5 bases). The sequencing used PBMCs, collected around atezolizumab (anti-PD-L1) treatment. This receptor was obtained from a man in his sixties with urothelial cancer. This CDR3 is CASSRDGANTEAFF. Here the CDR3 DNA reads TGTGCCAGCAGTCGCGATGGGGCAAACACTGAAGCTTTCTTT.